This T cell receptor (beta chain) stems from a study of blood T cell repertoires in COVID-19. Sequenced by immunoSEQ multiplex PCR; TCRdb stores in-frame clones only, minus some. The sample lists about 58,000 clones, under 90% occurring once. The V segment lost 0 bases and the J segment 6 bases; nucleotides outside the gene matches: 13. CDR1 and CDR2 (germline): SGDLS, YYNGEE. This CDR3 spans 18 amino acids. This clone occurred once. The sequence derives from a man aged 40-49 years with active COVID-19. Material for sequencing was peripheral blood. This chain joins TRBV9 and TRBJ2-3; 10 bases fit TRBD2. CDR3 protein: CASSVDEGLAGVLDTQYF. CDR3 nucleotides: TGTGCCAGCAGCGTAGATGAAGGGCTAGCGGGAGTATTGGATACGCAGTATTTT.